These 27 T cell receptor beta chains share one sample of origin, sequenced in a study of T cells in Graves' hyperthyroidism and ophthalmopathy. Amplification of TCR beta CDR3 regions used RNA as the template. The HTBI primer set served for first-round RT-PCR of the TCR CDR3. Each CDR3 protein is one row after TCRdb ran MiXCR on the multiplex PCR reads. Of about 360,000 distinct CDR3 sequences in the sample, 13% were seen once. Input material: blood. The receptors stem from a young woman with Graves' hyperthyroidism.

This clonotype was seen ten or more times. The gene calls are TRBV4-1 and TRBJ2-3, with 11 bases lining up with TRBD1. CDR3 length equals 16 residues. The germline V gene has CDR1 MGHRA and CDR2 YSYEKL. The junction had 9 bases not matched to a gene; V was cut back by 4 bases and J by 6 bases. The CDR3: CASSRLGTGGRDTQYF. The CDR3 DNA is TGCGCCAGCAGCCGGTTAGGGACAGGGGGAAGGGATACGCAGTATTTT.

This clonotype has a count of ten or more. The chain couples TRBV27 to TRBJ2-1; 7 bases are shared with TRBD1. V dropped 10 bases and J dropped 5; count of bases not matched to a gene: 11. The germline V gene has CDR1 MNHEY and CDR2 SMNVEV (reference sequence). The CDR3 covers 14 residues. This CDR3 is CATLRDRANNEQFF. The CDR3 DNA sequence: TGTGCCACGCTCCGGGACAGAGCTAACAATGAGCAGTTCTTC.

The gene calls are TRBV7-9 and TRBJ1-4; 8 bases fit TRBD1. CDR1 SEHNR and CDR2 FQNEAQ come from the germline V gene (reference sequence). The CDR3 is 13 amino acids. Trimming removed 7 bases from V and 6 bases from J; junction bases left unmatched: 4. CDR3 residues: CASIGTGHEKLFF. For the CDR3, the DNA is TGTGCCAGCATTGGGACAGGACATGAAAAACTGTTTTTT.

This clonotype was seen at least ten times. This rearrangement joins TRBV29-1 to TRBJ2-3; D remains ambiguous. Per the germline V gene, CDR1 is SQVTM and CDR2 is ANQGSEA. The CDR3 spans 13 residues. Trimming left V 4 bases short and J 2 bases short, with 10 bases between. The CDR3 sequence: CSVVAIFTDTQYF. CDR3 in DNA: TGCAGCGTTGTGGCCATTTTCACAGATACGCAGTATTTT.

The table lists this clonotype with a few counts. V is TRBV7-9 and J is TRBJ1-4; D gene unclear. CDR3 length: 15 amino acids. Germline V gene lookup returns CDR1 SEHNR and CDR2 FQNEAQ (reference sequence). Trimming left V 5 bases short and J 8 bases short, with 18 bases between. The CDR3 spells CASSPPTRATEKLFF. Here the CDR3 DNA reads TGTGCCAGCAGCCCGCCAACGAGGGCGACGGAAAAACTGTTTTTT.

This clonotype appeared many times. The chain links TRBV6-6 to TRBJ1-2, with D possibly matching TRBD1 (6 bases). Germline CDR1 is MNHNY and CDR2 is SVGAGI (reference sequence). The ends were cut back, 0 bases at V and 0 bases at J, with 23 bases in the middle. The CDR3 sequence is 20 residues long. The CDR3 reads CASSYSLAKTTGKSNYGYTF. DNA for the CDR3: TGTGCCAGCAGTTACTCATTGGCAAAGACGACAGGCAAATCTAACTATGGCTACACCTTC.

This clonotype was recorded at least ten times. The CDR3 sequence is CASSPSSGSSYNEQFF. As DNA, the CDR3 is TGTGCCAGCAGCCCTTCGAGCGGGAGCTCCTACAATGAGCAGTTCTTC. J is TRBJ2-1 and V is TRBV7-9; TRBD2 matches 8 bases. The CDR3 contains 16 residues. Germline lookup yields CDR1 SEHNR and CDR2 FQNEAQ (reference sequence). The trim removed 5 bases at V and 0 bases at J, leaving 6 bases unmatched.

This clonotype was seen at least ten times. The chain uses TRBV29-1 and TRBJ2-7, with D perhaps TRBD2 (6 bases). The germline V gene encodes CDR1 SQVTM and CDR2 ANQGSEA. Trimming cost V 5 bases and J 4 bases, with 21 bases left between them. CDR3 size: 15 residues. The CDR3 is CSVLWSRRGLYEQYF. In nucleotides, the CDR3 is TGCAGCGTTCTGTGGTCCAGGAGGGGATTATACGAGCAGTACTTC.

The rearrangement links TRBV7-3 to TRBJ1-1; D gene uncertain. V dropped 5 bases and J dropped 1 base, with 11 bases sitting between them. Germline CDR1 is SGHTA and CDR2 is FQGTGA. The CDR3 is 14 residues long. CDR3: CASSPIAGNTEAFF. DNA for the CDR3: TGTGCCAGCAGCCCCATAGCGGGGAACACTGAAGCTTTCTTT.

V gene TRBV7-8 combines with J gene TRBJ2-7; D call uncertain. In germline, CDR1 is SGHVS, CDR2 FQNEAQ. V shed 2 bases and J shed 0 bases, with 8 bases lying between them. This CDR3 region has 14 residues. The CDR3 DNA sequence: TGTGCCAGCAGCTTATCCGGCTACTCCTACGAGCAGTACTTC. Amino acid sequence: CASSLSGYSYEQYF.

This clonotype was counted many times. The chain combines TRBV6-2 or TRBV6-3 with TRBJ2-7; TRBD1 might be the D (5 bases). Germline lookup yields CDR1 MNHEY and CDR2 SVGEGT. Trimming removed 7 bases from V and 4 bases from J, with 17 bases in between. This CDR3 is 14 amino acids long. CDR3: CASNHKGVGYEQYF. DNA of the CDR3: TGTGCCAGCAACCACAAAGGGGTCGGGTACGAGCAGTACTTC.

Comment on this clonotype: With a much larger clone just one base away, this may be a read error. The chain employs TRBV10-3 and TRBJ2-3, with D possibly TRBD1 on 5 matching bases. Trimming took 10 bases from V and 3 from J, leaving 11 bases between them. Germline V gene data show CDR1 as ENHRY and CDR2 as SYGVKD. This CDR3 contains 12 residues. The CDR3 DNA reads TGTGCCACCAGGGTGGGGACAGATACGCAGTATTTT. Protein product: CATRVGTDTQYF.

In this sample, this clonotype turned up many times. This chain uses TRBV11-2 with TRBJ2-4; D remains ambiguous. V gave up 1 base and J gave up 7 bases, with 5 bases separating them. The germline V gene encodes CDR1 SGHAT and CDR2 FQNNGV. The CDR3 loop spans 12 amino acids. The DNA for the CDR3 is TGTGCCAGCAGCTTAGTCGGGAACATTCAGTACTTC. Protein sequence: CASSLVGNIQYF.

This clonotype was found a few times. This chain links TRBV4-2 with TRBJ2-5; 7 bases are a match to TRBD1. V trimming: 1 base; J trimming: 1 base; junction bases outside the gene matches: 6. CDR1 LGHNA and CDR2 YNFKEQ come from the germline V gene. The CDR3 is 16 residues long. In DNA form, the CDR3 reads TGTGCCAGCAGCCAAGCATACAGGGGCGTCCAAGAGACCCAGTACTTC. Translated, it gives CASSQAYRGVQETQYF.

The chain has TRBV20-1 and TRBJ1-6; D is unclear. Germline loops: CDR1 DFQATT, CDR2 SNEGSKA (reference sequence). The CDR3 is 17 amino acids. V was cut by 1 base and J by 5 bases, with 18 bases left in between. CDR3: CSARAFWERAHNSPLHF. The CDR3 DNA reads TGCAGTGCTAGAGCTTTTTGGGAGAGGGCTCATAATTCACCCCTCCACTTT.

In its sample, this clonotype was seen many times. J is TRBJ1-5 and V is TRBV2; D not resolved. CDR1 SNHLY and CDR2 FYNNEI come from the germline V gene. This CDR3 region has 14 residues. Trimming cost V 4 bases and J 4 bases, with 11 bases left between them. The CDR3 DNA sequence: TGTGCCAGCAGTGCGGCAGGTCGAAATCAGCCCCAGCATTTT. It specifies CASSAAGRNQPQHF.

This clonotype was seen repeatedly, ten times or more. CDR3 bases: TGTGCCAGCAAGGGAAAGGGCAGCTATAGCAATCAGCCCCAGCATTTT. Translated, it gives CASKGKGSYSNQPQHF. This chain connects TRBV6-1 to TRBJ1-5; D is undetermined. V lost 7 bases to trimming and J lost 0 bases, with 16 bases between them. The V gene's germline CDR1 is MNHNS and CDR2 SASEGT. The CDR3 covers 16 residues.

In its sample, this clonotype was seen many times. The genes are TRBV6-1 and TRBJ2-3; perhaps TRBD2 as D (7 bases). CDR1 is MNHNS, CDR2 SASEGT, per germline. The ends were cut back, 7 bases at V and 2 bases at J, with 13 bases in the middle. The CDR3 sequence is 14 residues long. In DNA form, the CDR3 reads TGTGCCAGCACAAGGGGGGGGAACACAGATACGCAGTATTTT. Translated, it gives CASTRGGNTDTQYF.

This clonotype was seen at least ten times. The V gene is TRBV2, the J gene TRBJ2-5; D tentatively fits TRBD1 or TRBD2 (5 bases each). CDR3 size: 14 residues. The germline V gene has CDR1 SNHLY and CDR2 FYNNEI. V lost 1 base, J lost 8 bases, and 14 bases lay in between. Here the CDR3 reads CASSEGGSLGTQYF. Written as DNA, the CDR3 is TGTGCCAGCAGTGAAGGGGGGTCTTTGGGAACCCAGTACTTC.

This clonotype has a count of ten or more. The chain recombines TRBV2 with TRBJ1-5; D gene unclear. The CDR3 is 13 residues long. V was clipped by 8 bases and J by 3 bases, with 11 bases between them. Per the germline V gene, CDR1 is SNHLY and CDR2 is FYNNEI. CDR3 coding DNA: TGTGCCAGCCGGGCGGGGTTCAATCAGCCCCAGCATTTT. Translating gives CASRAGFNQPQHF.

This clonotype occurred many times. The chain recombines TRBV3-1 with TRBJ1-6, with 7 positions matching TRBD1. The CDR3 length is 15 residues. Germline CDR1 and CDR2: LGHDT and YNNKEL (reference sequence). V shed 7 bases and J 7 bases; nucleotides not matched to a gene: 10. The DNA for the CDR3 is TGTGCCAGCAACCAGGGACAGTCGAAAAATTCACCCCTCCACTTT. Protein product: CASNQGQSKNSPLHF.

This clonotype was counted a few times. A much larger clone sits a single nucleotide away, making a read error possible. V is TRBV7-3 and J is TRBJ2-3; 8 bases agree with TRBD2. With 5 bases clipped from V and 4 bases from J, the junction kept 8 bases outside the gene matches. The CDR3 has 15 residues. The germline V gene has CDR1 SGHTA and CDR2 FQGTGA. The CDR3 region has the DNA TGTGCCAGCAGCCGGCCAGCGGGAGAGGCAGATACGCAGTATTTT. It is translated as CASSRPAGEADTQYF.

This clonotype was recorded many times. The rearrangement joins TRBV19 to TRBJ2-1, with TRBD2 identical over 9 bases. The CDR3 is made up of 16 amino acids. The V gene's germline CDR1 is LNHDA and CDR2 SQIVND (reference sequence). V dropped 1 base and J dropped 5; count of bases not matched to a gene: 6. The CDR3 region is CASSIVFSGGHNEQFF. The CDR3 DNA reads as TGTGCCAGTAGTATAGTCTTTAGCGGGGGTCACAATGAGCAGTTCTTC.

The chain couples TRBV4-3 to TRBJ1-1, with D possibly TRBD1 on 5 matching bases. Germline CDR1 and CDR2: LGHNA and YSLEER. V shed 0 bases and J shed 3 bases, with 8 bases lying between them. This CDR3 is 14 amino acids long. The CDR3 reads CASSQEVGDTEAFF. CDR3 coding DNA: TGCGCCAGCAGCCAAGAAGTGGGGGACACTGAAGCTTTCTTT.

This clonotype was seen ten or more times. V usage is TRBV28 and J usage is TRBJ2-7, with TRBD1 matching 9 bases. The CDR3 runs 15 residues. V shed 3 bases and J 2 bases; nucleotides not matched to a gene: 5. CDR1 is MDHEN and CDR2 is SYDVKM in the germline V gene. The CDR3 sequence: CASSFRHRGPYEQYF. For the CDR3, the DNA is TGTGCCAGCAGTTTCCGTCACAGGGGGCCCTACGAGCAGTACTTC.

Ten or more counts support this clonotype. The V and J genes are TRBV9 and TRBJ2-1; TRBD2 agrees at 8 bases. This CDR3 region has 15 residues. Germline V gives CDR1 SGDLS, CDR2 YYNGEE. The junction had 1 base not matched to a gene; V was cut back by 0 bases and J by 2 bases. CDR3 in amino acids: CASSVDSGAYNEQFF. CDR3 DNA sequence: TGTGCCAGCAGCGTAGATAGCGGGGCCTACAATGAGCAGTTCTTC.

This clonotype was recorded many times. This chain uses TRBV6-1 with TRBJ1-5; the D gene is possibly TRBD1 (6 bases). V was trimmed by 2 bases and J by 3 bases, leaving 14 bases between them. CDR3 length: 16 amino acids. Germline V gives CDR1 MNHNS, CDR2 SASEGT. The CDR3 protein is CASSEWGRPNNQPQHF. The CDR3 region has the DNA TGTGCCAGCAGTGAATGGGGGCGACCGAACAATCAGCCCCAGCATTTT.